This T cell receptor (beta chain) comes out of a study of Graves' ophthalmopathy and Graves' hyperthyroidism. General observations from the study: For separating ophthalmopathy from stable hyperthyroidism, a 13-signature model gave under 90% sensitivity and 65% to 82% specificity.

The junction had 10 bases not matched to a gene; V was cut back by 6 bases and J by 5 bases. Germline CDR1 DFQATT, CDR2 SNEGSKA (reference sequence). CDR3 size: 14 residues. Using RNA transcripts, the TCR beta CDR3 regions were amplified. First-round RT-PCR used HTBI primers; second-round multiplex PCR followed. TCRdb reprocessed the multiplex PCR reads via MiXCR and lists one record per CDR3 protein. The data hold some 240,000 distinct CDR3 sequences, with around 50% observed a single time. Comments on this clonotype: Its specificity is unknown.

The chain carries TRBV20-1 and TRBJ2-5; 9 bases line up with TRBD1. Specimen: peripheral blood. The receptor was derived from an adult man with Graves' ophthalmopathy. The CDR3 coding sequence is TGCAGTGCCGATACAGGGGGCGGATCGGAGACCCAGTACTTC. Protein: CSADTGGGSETQYF.